The following is a T cell receptor beta chain sequence with its context. Assay used: immunoSEQ multiplex PCR; TCRdb lists only in-frame clones, some missing. The sample carries some 130,000 clones, around 89% recorded once. This specimen belongs to a study of T cells in localized non-small cell lung cancer. Sequencing used peripheral blood, obtained before any cancer treatment. This sequence originates from an older female donor with stage I lung adenocarcinoma.

CDR3 nucleotides: TGTGCCAGCAGACAAGGGGGTTCGTACACCGGGGAGCTGTTTTTT. It translates to CASRQGGSYTGELFF. The V call is TRBV7-2, the J call TRBJ2-2, with a weak D call TRBD1 (6 bases). The CDR3 extends over 15 amino acids. Germline V gene sequence: CDR1 SGHTA, CDR2 FQGNSA. The V and J ends lost 6 bases and 3 bases respectively, with 14 bases between them.